A single T cell receptor (beta chain) is shown here with its context. The data derive from a study of T cells after yellow fever vaccination. Across the study: Fractions of limited cellularity were prepared by means of SMART-Seq v4 Ultra Low Input.

Germline V CDR1 and CDR2: SGHKS, YYEKEE (reference sequence). Trimming stripped 1 base from V and 0 bases from J, with 15 bases between. The CDR3 is 17 residues long. TCRdb reanalysed the 5' RACE reads using MiXCR and keeps one entry per CDR3 protein. The sample consists of fewer than 450,000 distinct CDR3 sequences, less than 9.5% of them appearing once. The chain is built from TRBV5-5 and TRBJ2-3; D is unresolved. Sequences were derived from PBMCs, sampled about 49 days after the first yellow fever vaccination. This TCR was sampled from a man younger than 35 who received the YFV17D yellow fever vaccine. CDR3 region: CASSLRPEKLSTDTQYF. In nucleotides, the CDR3 is TGTGCCAGCAGCTTGCGCCCGGAGAAACTAAGCACAGATACGCAGTATTTT.